These T cell receptor beta chains were read from a single sample in a study of T cell responses to AZD1222 COVID-19 vaccine. Only in-frame clones appear in the TCRdb table, and some are missing; sequencing was by immunoSEQ multiplex PCR. The sample holds approximately 60,000 clones, 75% to 90% seen once. The sequencing used peripheral blood, collected 28 days after the second AZD1222 dose. These TCRs come from an adult who received the AZD1222 COVID-19 vaccine. Both conserved end residues are part of each CDR3. A D gene is named only where the DNA matches it firmly. Only some rows state a clone size, as once, few, many or a class for expanded clones.

V	J	size	D	DNA	CDR3
TRBV7-8	TRBJ1-1	NA	TRBD1	TGTGCCAGCAGCTCGACAGGGCTGTTCTCCTCTTTCTTT	CASSSTGLFSSFF
TRBV5-1	TRBJ1-1	NA	NA	TGCGCCAGCAGCTCCGACCCCTCGGGGACGGGCACTGAAGCTTTCTTT	CASSSDPSGTGTEAFF
TRBV29-1	TRBJ1-2	NA	NA	TGCAGCGCCGACGCGGGCGGTTCCCGGGGCTACACCTTC	CSADAGGSRGYTF
TRBV6-2/TRBV6-3	TRBJ2-1	NA	TRBD2	TGTGCCAGCAGCCCACGGACTAGCGGGGTGCCCAACAATGAGCAGTTCTTC	CASSPRTSGVPNNEQFF
TRBV5-4	TRBJ2-3	NA	TRBD2	TGTGCCAGCAGTCGTAGCCCGCTAGCGGACACAGATACGCAGTATTTT	CASSRSPLADTDTQYF
TRBV18	TRBJ1-4	NA	NA	TGTGCCAGCTCACCACGCGGGCTAACTAATGAAAAACTGTTTTTT	CASSPRGLTNEKLFF
TRBV4-1	TRBJ2-5	NA	NA	TGCGCCAGCAGCCGCCGACAAGATCGGGAGACCCAGTACTTC	CASSRRQDRETQYF
TRBV28	TRBJ2-1	NA	TRBD2	TGTGCCAGCCATACTAGCGGGAGCTACAATGAGCAGTTCTTC	CASHTSGSYNEQFF
TRBV28	TRBJ2-1	NA	NA	TGTGCCAGCACCTCAAGGGCGTATATTCGCAATGAGCAGTTCTTC	CASTSRAYIRNEQFF
TRBV28	TRBJ2-7	once	NA	TGTGCCAGCAGTTTTGGGGGCGCGGGGCTCTACGAGCAGTACTTC	CASSFGGAGLYEQYF
TRBV18	TRBJ1-3	NA	NA	TGTGCCAGCTCACCATCCGAGAGCTCTGGAAACACCATATATTTT	CASSPSESSGNTIYF
TRBV7-9	TRBJ2-1	NA	NA	TGTGCCAGCAGCTTAGCGTCTGCGTCCTACAATGAGCAGTTCTTC	CASSLASASYNEQFF
TRBV28	TRBJ2-7	NA	NA	TGTGCCAGCAGTTCTTATCAGGGCTCCGAGCAGTACTTC	CASSSYQGSEQYF
TRBV19	TRBJ1-1	NA	NA	TGTGCCAGTACCCCGGAGGGAGGGACTGAAGCTTTCTTT	CASTPEGGTEAFF
TRBV2	TRBJ2-5	NA	NA	TGTGCCAGCATGATGGGCGAGACCCAGTACTTC	CASMMGETQYF
TRBV10-3	TRBJ2-5	once	TRBD2	TGTGCCATCAGTGGACTAGCGGGACCTGAAGAGACCCAGTACTTC	CAISGLAGPEETQYF
TRBV7-9	TRBJ2-7	NA	NA	TGTGCCAGCAGCGCATCTTCAGGAACCTACGAGCAGTACTTC	CASSASSGTYEQYF
TRBV28	TRBJ2-3	NA	NA	TGTGCCAGCAGTTCCCAGGGATCGGCAGATACGCAGTATTTT	CASSSQGSADTQYF
TRBV7-9	TRBJ2-2	NA	NA	TGTGCCAGCAGCTTAGTGGGGACCCAGGCCGGGGAGCTGTTTTTT	CASSLVGTQAGELFF
TRBV2	TRBJ1-2	NA	NA	TGTGCCAGCAGTCCAGCGGAACTTACTGGCTACACCTTC	CASSPAELTGYTF
TRBV3-1/TRBV3-2	TRBJ1-1	NA	NA	TGTGCCAGCAGCCAAGGGGAACCGGCAGGGAGCTGGAACACTGAAGCTTTCTTT	CASSQGEPAGSWNTEAFF
TRBV19	TRBJ1-3	NA	NA	TGTGCCAGTAGTAGTGGGAGAGGAAACACCATATATTTT	CASSSGRGNTIYF
TRBV2	TRBJ1-5	few	NA	TGTGCCAGTGCCGGCGGGACAAATCAGCCCCAGCATTTT	CASAGGTNQPQHF
TRBV19	TRBJ2-1	NA	TRBD2	TGTGCCAGTAGTCGCAAAGGGGCGGGAGTATCTCACAATGAGCAGTTCTTC	CASSRKGAGVSHNEQFF
TRBV5-4	TRBJ2-7	NA	NA	TGTGCCAGCAGCTGGACCGGTAGCGACGAGCAGTACTTC	CASSWTGSDEQYF
TRBV18	TRBJ2-3	NA	TRBD2	TGTGCCAGCTCACCCTCGGCGGGAGGGGCAGATACGCAGTATTTT	CASSPSAGGADTQYF
TRBV4-1	TRBJ2-1	few	TRBD2	TGCGCCAGCAGCCAGGGACTAGCGGGAGGTATAAATGAGCAGTTCTTC	CASSQGLAGGINEQFF
TRBV27	TRBJ1-1	NA	TRBD1	TGTGCCAGCAGTTCCAGGACAGGGCTTTGGAACACTGAAGCTTTCTTT	CASSSRTGLWNTEAFF
TRBV24-1	TRBJ2-1	NA	NA	TGTGCCACCAGTGATTTGACAGCGGGTAACAATGAGCAGTTCTTC	CATSDLTAGNNEQFF
TRBV18	TRBJ1-3	NA	NA	TGTGCCAGCTCACCTGGCCCAGGGACTGGAAACACCATATATTTT	CASSPGPGTGNTIYF
TRBV27	TRBJ1-2	NA	NA	TGTGCCAGCAGTGAAGGCCGGTATTATGGCTACACCTTC	CASSEGRYYGYTF
TRBV13	TRBJ2-1	NA	TRBD1	TGTGCCAGCAGCTCTTGGACAGGGGTGGTCAATGAGCAGTTCTTC	CASSSWTGVVNEQFF
TRBV5-1	TRBJ1-1	NA	NA	TGCGCCAGCAGTGACCAGACGAACACTGAAGCTTTCTTT	CASSDQTNTEAFF
TRBV6-5	TRBJ1-3	NA	NA	TGTGCCAGCAGTTCACAGGGTGGGGCGGGAAACACCATATATTTT	CASSSQGGAGNTIYF
TRBV4-3	TRBJ2-1	NA	NA	TGCGCCAGCAGCCCCCAACCTAGCTCCTACAATGAGCAGTTCTTC	CASSPQPSSYNEQFF